The rows below give T cell receptor beta chains drawn from one sample of a study of cytomegalovirus exposure and HLA in healthy donors. Clones were read by immunoSEQ multiplex PCR, and TCRdb kept only the in-frame ones, dropping some. The sample lists about 180,000 clones, about 83% seen once, with about 4.9% in the top ten. Sequenced: PBMCs. All receptors come from a girl aged 10 to 17 in good health and CMV-seropositive. Both conserved end residues are part of each CDR3.

J gene: TRBJ2-7
V gene: TRBV5-1
CDR3 protein: CASSLARGYDEQYF

J gene: TRBJ1-5
V gene: TRBV5-6
CDR3 protein: CASSLFGQGQGPQHF

J gene: TRBJ1-2
V gene: TRBV4-1
CDR3 protein: CASSQSGTENYGYTF

J gene: TRBJ2-6
V gene: TRBV6-5
CDR3 protein: CASINSGANVLTF

J gene: TRBJ2-5
V gene: TRBV2
CDR3 protein: CASSGIGQGQETQYF

J gene: TRBJ1-2
V gene: TRBV7-9
CDR3 protein: CASSVGGGYGYTF

J gene: TRBJ1-1
V gene: TRBV29-1
CDR3 protein: CSVDRDSMNTEAFF

J gene: TRBJ1-2
V gene: TRBV19
CDR3 protein: CASSTRQGGHYGYTF

J gene: TRBJ2-1
V gene: TRBV5-1
CDR3 protein: CASSPTTSGGPLEQFF

J gene: TRBJ1-1
V gene: TRBV7-8
CDR3 protein: CASSAPPRGYTEAFF

J gene: TRBJ1-2
V gene: TRBV30
CDR3 protein: CAWGQGSGYTF

J gene: TRBJ1-2
V gene: TRBV29-1
CDR3 protein: CSVEDSRGGYTF

J gene: TRBJ2-7
V gene: TRBV4-1
CDR3 protein: CASSLVRGETYEQYF

J gene: TRBJ2-5
V gene: TRBV5-5
CDR3 protein: CASSATTGRTIMGETQYF

J gene: TRBJ2-7
V gene: TRBV5-4
CDR3 protein: CASSFGSIPYEQYF

J gene: TRBJ2-1
V gene: TRBV27
CDR3 protein: CASSRDRGYNEQFF

J gene: TRBJ1-5
V gene: TRBV29-1
CDR3 protein: CSVSEDSNQPQHF

J gene: TRBJ2-3
V gene: TRBV2
CDR3 protein: CASRSRAADTQYF

J gene: TRBJ2-2
V gene: TRBV4-2
CDR3 protein: CASSQGNENTGELFF

J gene: TRBJ1-1
V gene: TRBV7-2
CDR3 protein: CASSLYLSGGNTEAFF

J gene: TRBJ1-1
V gene: TRBV27
CDR3 protein: CASSLGQMNTEAFF

J gene: NA
V gene: TRBV11-3
CDR3 protein: CASSPPDIYEQYF

J gene: TRBJ2-4
V gene: TRBV2
CDR3 protein: CASSLTGDRLAKNIQYF

J gene: TRBJ1-6
V gene: TRBV30
CDR3 protein: CAWTLGRGASPLHF

J gene: TRBJ1-1
V gene: TRBV5-4
CDR3 protein: CASSLDRNTEAFF

J gene: TRBJ1-6
V gene: TRBV19
CDR3 protein: CASQSPDRNSPLHF

J gene: TRBJ2-7
V gene: TRBV7-9
CDR3 protein: CASSISSYEQYF

J gene: TRBJ1-1
V gene: TRBV6-5
CDR3 protein: CASSYSGEGATEAFF

J gene: TRBJ1-1
V gene: TRBV5-4
CDR3 protein: CASSPIGGGRAEAFF

J gene: TRBJ1-6
V gene: TRBV10-3
CDR3 protein: CAISESPGRYNSPLHF

J gene: TRBJ1-1
V gene: TRBV7-9
CDR3 protein: CASSLRQGNNNTEAFF